This T cell receptor (beta chain) appears in the sequencing data of a study of molecular identifiers for immune sequencing clone quantification. This clonotype was counted between two and nine times. One entry per CDR3 protein, called by TCRdb with MiXCR from the PCR reads. The table includes more than 550,000 distinct CDR3 sequences, around 25% detected once. The CDR3 runs to 15 residues. The germline gives CDR1 SGHRS, CDR2 YFSETQ. V gave up 3 bases and J gave up 5 bases; unmatched junction bases: 10. The sequenced sample was naive CD8+ T cells from blood, with Jurkat cell RNA spiked in. Subset denoted: FACS-sorted CD8+CD4-CCR7+CD45RA+ naive T cells. The chain couples TRBV5-1 to TRBJ2-7; 8 nucleotides agree with TRBD1. The receptor was derived from a human donor in good health. Some libraries in this study had Jurkat cell RNA spiked in. The CDR3 loop reads CASSSPDRGLNEQYF. The CDR3 bases are TGCGCCAGCAGCTCCCCTGACAGGGGTCTCAACGAGCAGTACTTC.